A selection of T cell receptor beta chains follows, all from one sample in a study of blood T cells in healthy people across ages. TCRdb re-called the 5' RACE reads with MiXCR, one entry per CDR3 protein. The sample has about 2 million distinct CDR3 sequences, approximately 50% seen once. The sample comprised blood. The receptors stem from a woman between 35 and 50 years old in good health. CDR3s include the opening cysteine and the closing phenylalanine or tryptophan. Expanded clones are given a class, and other clones once, few, many or no size at all.

>.|TRBJ2-1|TRBV4-3
CASSQGPRQGGQFF
>.|TRBJ2-1|TRBV20-1
CSAIRTGQGAHSSYNEQFF
>.|TRBJ1-6|TRBV15
CATSRFYGTPGSYNSPLHF
>.|TRBJ2-5|TRBV5-1
CASPTEPRKETQYF
>once|TRBJ1-2|TRBV4-3
CASSQDGGGLSGYTF
>.|TRBJ2-3|TRBV7-3
CASSLMGGGDTQYF
>few|TRBJ2-1|TRBV12-3/TRBV12-4
CASTGLAGEEQFF
>.|TRBJ2-3|TRBV9
CASSAGGGIPDTQYF
>few|TRBJ2-7|TRBV28
CASNSIAGGYEQYF
>.|TRBJ1-1|TRBV7-9
CASSSSGRSVTEAFF
>few|TRBJ2-3|TRBV28
CASTAGGLGTQYF
>.|TRBJ1-2|TRBV7-2
CASSLDQGGYGYTF
>.|TRBJ2-3|TRBV5-1
CASSLGADPSTDTQYF
>.|TRBJ1-6|TRBV6-2/TRBV6-3
CASRTPGQDNSPLHF
>.|TRBJ2-6|TRBV13
CASSSRGLPNIRANVPTF
>.|TRBJ1-2|TRBV15
CATSRDLQGYTF
>once|.|TRBV24-1
CATSAGLVGETQYF
>.|TRBJ2-5|TRBV7-2
CASSPRALLRDEQYF
>.|TRBJ2-7|TRBV5-6
CASSLVSWDSGTGLDEQYF
>many|TRBJ2-3|TRBV5-4
CASSPGTRTDTQYF
>few|TRBJ1-2|TRBV6-5
CASSYSVRAVTLYGYTF
>.|TRBJ2-3|TRBV29-1
CSVGGGGGTDMQYF
>.|TRBJ2-1|TRBV25-1
CASRAGTDGNEQFF
>.|TRBJ1-2|TRBV28
CASSPSGITSNYGYTF
>.|TRBJ2-4|TRBV20-1
CSAGTMGKMGKNIQYF
>.|TRBJ1-5|TRBV4-1
CASSQGQFNQPQHF
>.|TRBJ1-6|TRBV6-5
CASSYIQSVYNSPLHF
>.|TRBJ2-6|TRBV7-8
CASRRTGTSGANVLTF
>.|TRBJ1-2|TRBV7-6
CASSPLQGPYGYTF
>.|TRBJ1-2|TRBV5-1
CASSLNQGPSAGYTF
>once|TRBJ1-2|TRBV20-1
CSARGGTFNYGYTF
>.|TRBJ1-6|TRBV5-1
CASSFNRVRDNSPLHF
>.|.|TRBV5-1
CASSPSKGADEQYF
>.|TRBJ1-2|TRBV2
CASSSATVRGYTF
>few|TRBJ2-3|TRBV5-1
CASSLTSIVGDLYF